This TCR beta chain was sequenced in a study of PD-1 blockade in classical Hodgkin lymphoma. Study results and limitations: Similar baseline diversity was found in complete responders and newly diagnosed patients. Compared with healthy donors, newly diagnosed patients reportedly showed lower baseline TCR diversity. The study found that TCR diversity rose significantly by C4D1 in CD4+ but not CD8+ cells.

The V gene end was trimmed by 4 bases and the J gene end by 3 bases; junction bases not matched to a gene: 4. The CDR3 extends over 16 amino acids. Germline CDR1 is SGHRS and CDR2 is YFSETQ. Stated time point: cycle 4 day 1 (C4D1), after five to seven weeks of nivolumab. Brentuximab vedotin exposure varied among the patients, all of whom had relapsed after autologous stem cell transplantation. Thawed PBMCs were the source of CD4+ T cells, purified by magnetic negative selection. Relapsed/refractory classical Hodgkin lymphoma patients had complete, partial or progressive responses. On this clone itself: Its antigen is not known.

Sequenced by immunoSEQ multiplex PCR; TCRdb stores in-frame clones only, minus some. This table holds 20,000 or so clones, less than 90% found once. The sequence was collected from a human donor with classical Hodgkin lymphoma. Material: CD4+ T cells from blood, obtained before the fourth cycle of nivolumab. The chain carries TRBV5-1 and TRBJ1-4; 12 bases align to TRBD1. The CDR3 region has the DNA TGCGCCAGCAGCCCGGGACAGGGGGCGTCTAATGAAAAACTGTTTTTT. Protein sequence: CASSPGQGASNEKLFF. Full variable domain (missing parts from reference TRBV5-1 and TRBJ1-4): KAGVTQTPRYLIKTRGQQVTLSCSPISGHRSVSWYQQTPGQGLQFLFEYFSETQRNKGNFPGRFSGRQFSNSRSEMNVSTLELGDSALYLCASSPGQGASNEKLFFGSGTQLSVL.